A selection of T cell receptor beta chains follows, all from one sample in a study of blood T cell repertoires in COVID-19. The data were produced by immunoSEQ multiplex PCR, yet TCRdb's version contains in-frame clones alone and is incomplete. Of 190,000 or so clones in the sample, around 85% were seen once. The specimen sequenced was peripheral blood. Every receptor here comes from a woman aged 80 or older with acute or convalescent COVID-19. The CDR3 runs from the conserved cysteine through the conserved F or W. The D gene is left open where the match is weak.

J gene: TRBJ2-3; D gene: TRBD2; V gene: TRBV30; CDR3 DNA: TGTGCCTGGACCCCGACTAGCGGATCCACTAGCACAGATACGCAGTATTTT; CDR3 protein: CAWTPTSGSTSTDTQYF
J gene: TRBJ2-5; D gene: NA; V gene: TRBV7-3; CDR3 DNA: TGTGCCAGCAGCCCTAGCAGAGGGCCTGTTGAGACCCAGTACTTC; CDR3 protein: CASSPSRGPVETQYF
J gene: TRBJ2-5; D gene: NA; V gene: TRBV5-1; CDR3 DNA: TGCGCCAGCACCCGCGGCCGCTCGGGGTTGGGGGAGACCCAGTACTTC; CDR3 protein: CASTRGRSGLGETQYF
J gene: TRBJ1-5; D gene: TRBD1; V gene: TRBV9; CDR3 DNA: TGTGCCAGCTCGAACACAGGGGATAGCAATCAGCCCCAGCATTTT; CDR3 protein: CASSNTGDSNQPQHF
J gene: TRBJ2-3; D gene: NA; V gene: TRBV24-1; CDR3 DNA: TGTGCCACCGGACGGACTGGGGCAGATACGCAGTATTTT; CDR3 protein: CATGRTGADTQYF
J gene: TRBJ1-1; D gene: NA; V gene: TRBV19; CDR3 DNA: TGTGCCAGTAGCTTCCGCCCCAGGGGAAACACTGAAGCTTTCTTT; CDR3 protein: CASSFRPRGNTEAFF
J gene: TRBJ1-2; D gene: TRBD1; V gene: TRBV5-1; CDR3 DNA: TGCGCCAGCAGCTTGGCAGGGGGGTTCAACTATGGCTACACCTTC; CDR3 protein: CASSLAGGFNYGYTF
J gene: TRBJ1-2; D gene: NA; V gene: TRBV20-1; CDR3 DNA: TGCAGTGCTAGTGGGGGCGAGAACTATGGCTACACCTTC; CDR3 protein: CSASGGENYGYTF
J gene: TRBJ2-3; D gene: NA; V gene: TRBV19; CDR3 DNA: TGTGCCAGTAGTCCTCGGACGGGGGTTAGCACAGATACGCAGTATTTT; CDR3 protein: CASSPRTGVSTDTQYF
J gene: TRBJ1-5; D gene: TRBD1; V gene: TRBV19; CDR3 DNA: TGTGCCAGTAGATCAGGAGGGGGCGAGGGGAGCAATCAGCCCCAGCATTTT; CDR3 protein: CASRSGGGEGSNQPQHF
J gene: TRBJ2-7; D gene: NA; V gene: TRBV11-2; CDR3 DNA: TGTGCCAGCAGCTTAGGAGGTTCCTACGAGCAGTACTTC; CDR3 protein: CASSLGGSYEQYF
J gene: TRBJ1-1; D gene: NA; V gene: TRBV6-5; CDR3 DNA: TGTGCCAGCACCCCCGGAGGGGCCGACACTGAAGCTTTCTTT; CDR3 protein: CASTPGGADTEAFF
J gene: TRBJ1-6; D gene: NA; V gene: TRBV15; CDR3 DNA: TGTGCCACCACGGAGGTCTCCTATAATTCACCCCTCCACTTT; CDR3 protein: CATTEVSYNSPLHF